Presented here are 4 T cell receptor beta chains from one specimen sequenced in a study of tumor-infiltrating lymphocytes in primary liver carcinoma. The authors made TCR beta cDNA from about 500 ng total RNA with a constant-region primer. Libraries for TCR beta were built through three nested multiplex PCR rounds, which together made up a slightly modified ARM-PCR procedure. The first two PCR rounds, around 10 cycles each, used TRBV1-TRBV30 forward primers and a C-beta reverse primer. TCRdb redid the calling of the multiplex PCR reads with MiXCR, one entry per CDR3 protein. The sample lists hundreds of thousands of distinct CDR3 sequences; over 55% were seen once. Unsorted whole blood served as the source of blood RNA, and germline DNA was extracted as well. Input material: peripheral blood. These receptors all come from a man aged 40-55 years with primary liver carcinoma and hepatitis B virus infection.

This clonotype was seen many times. V gene TRBV7-9 combines with J gene TRBJ1-2; 7 nucleotides agree with TRBD1. Germline CDR1 reads SEHNR; CDR2 reads FQNEAQ (reference sequence). The junction had 6 bases not matched to a gene; V was cut back by 6 bases and J by 8 bases. The CDR3 extends over 12 amino acids. CDR3 bases: TGTGCCAGCAGTACCGACAGGGCGGGCTACACCTTC. Encoded protein: CASSTDRAGYTF.

The rearrangement joins TRBV6-5 to TRBJ2-1; 10 bases agree with TRBD1. Trimming at V came to 4 bases and at J to 2 bases, leaving 5 bases not matched to a gene. CDR3 size: 16 residues. Germline assignment: CDR1 MNHEY and CDR2 SVGAGI. CDR3 nucleotide sequence: TGTGCCAGCAGTTCCCCGGGACAGGGGCCCTACAATGAGCAGTTCTTC. Residues: CASSSPGQGPYNEQFF.

This clonotype was detected only a few times. A much larger clone differs by one base, so this may be a read error. V gene TRBV6-2 or TRBV6-3 combines with J gene TRBJ2-5; possible D gene TRBD2, 7 bases. This CDR3 is 12 amino acids long. CDR1 MNHEY and CDR2 SVGEGT come from the germline V gene. The CDR3, as DNA: TGTGTCAGCGGAGCGGGACAACCGTCCCAGTACTTC. Protein sequence: CVSGAGQPSQYF.

In regard to this clonotype: A much larger clone differs from this one at a single base, so this may be a read error. The gene calls are TRBV6-2 or TRBV6-3 and TRBJ2-1; D is tentatively TRBD1 or TRBD2 (5 bases each). This CDR3 comprises 15 residues. CDR1 and CDR2 from the germline V gene are MNHEY and SVGEGT. In DNA, the CDR3 is TGTACCAGCAGTTATTCTTTGCTGGGGGTGGGAGAGCAGTTCTTC. Protein product: CTSSYSLLGVGEQFF.